Following are 29 T cell receptor beta chains from one sample sequenced in a study of blood T cell repertoires in COVID-19. Clones were sequenced by immunoSEQ multiplex PCR, and TCRdb holds only the in-frame ones, with some missing. The data show 200,000 to 250,000 clones, 70% to 85% seen once. The sample was PBMCs or T cells enriched from blood (not recorded which). Receptors were obtained from a woman aged 55-75 years who had recovered from COVID-19.

This clone was seen only a few times. J is TRBJ2-7 and V is TRBV10-3, with D uncertain. V lost 3 bases and J lost 3, with 21 bases in between. Germline values: CDR1 ENHRY, CDR2 SYGVKD. The CDR3 runs to 17 residues. CDR3: CAISDSSSAAPVYEQYF. In DNA form, the CDR3 reads TGTGCCATCAGTGACTCTTCGTCGGCAGCGCCGGTCTACGAGCAGTACTTC.

V gene TRBV10-3 combines with J gene TRBJ1-5; a possible D gene is TRBD1 (6 bases). V was trimmed by 1 base and J by 3 bases, leaving 10 bases between them. Looked up from germline, CDR1 is ENHRY and CDR2 is SYGVKD. This CDR3 comprises 15 residues. The CDR3 sequence: CAISELQGNNQPQHF. The CDR3 region has the DNA TGTGCCATCAGTGAGTTACAGGGAAACAATCAGCCCCAGCATTTT.

The V call is TRBV9, the J call TRBJ1-2; weak D call: TRBD1 (5 bases). CDR1 and CDR2 from the germline V gene are SGDLS and YYNGEE. Trimming stripped 3 bases from V and 6 bases from J, with 9 bases between. The CDR3 has 12 amino acids. CDR3 region: CASSAGPHGYTF. The CDR3 DNA sequence: TGTGCCAGCAGCGCAGGGCCCCATGGCTACACCTTC. The whole variable domain, remainder taken from reference TRBV9 and TRBJ1-2, is DSGVTQTPKHLITATGQRVTLRCSPRSGDLSVYWYQQSLDQGLQFLIQYYNGEERAKGNILERFSAQQFPDLHSELNLSSLELGDSALYFCASSAGPHGYTFGSGTRLTVV.

This clone appeared a few times. V gene TRBV27 combines with J gene TRBJ1-1; tentative D call: TRBD1 (6 bases). This CDR3 has 15 residues. The germline CDR1 and CDR2 sequences are MNHEY and SMNVEV (reference sequence). With 2 bases removed from V and 1 base from J, the gap between germline ends came to 11 bases. CDR3 protein: CASSLVGHRNTEAFF. The DNA for the CDR3 is TGTGCCAGCAGTTTAGTGGGACACCGGAACACTGAAGCTTTCTTT.

This chain links TRBV6-2 or TRBV6-3 with TRBJ1-5; TRBD1 is a possible D gene (5 bases). This CDR3 is built from 15 residues. From germline, CDR1 is MNHEY and CDR2 SVGEGT. Trimming removed 0 bases from V and 5 bases from J, with 11 bases in between. The CDR3 coding sequence is TGTGCCAGCAGTTACTCACAGGAGTCCTATCAGCCCCAGCATTTT. Its translation: CASSYSQESYQPQHF.

The chain uses TRBV5-1 and TRBJ2-5; 7 nucleotides match TRBD2. V shed 4 bases, J shed 5 bases, and the junction held 11 bases outside the gene matches. Germline V gene sequence: CDR1 SGHRS, CDR2 YFSETQ. The CDR3 has 15 amino acids. CDR3 loop: CASSPGLSGRETQYF. The CDR3 DNA follows: TGCGCCAGCAGCCCGGGCCTTAGCGGGCGGGAGACCCAGTACTTC.

The chain employs TRBV27 and TRBJ1-2; 8 positions match TRBD1. CDR1 and CDR2 (germline): MNHEY, SMNVEV (reference sequence). The J segment lost 4 bases and the V segment lost 4 bases, leaving 5 bases of the junction unmatched. This CDR3 contains 14 residues. For the CDR3, the DNA is TGTGCCAGCAGTTCCCGACAGGGGCCCTATGGCTACACCTTC. Encoded protein: CASSSRQGPYGYTF.

This clone was observed many times. The chain joins TRBV7-9 to TRBJ1-2, with 9 bases aligning to TRBD1. The CDR3 is 15 residues long. V dropped 0 bases and J dropped 6; count of bases not matched to a gene: 5. The germline V gene has CDR1 SEHNR and CDR2 FQNEAQ (reference sequence). The CDR3 DNA follows: TGTGCCAGCAGCTTAGCGGAGGGACAGGGTGATGGCTACACCTTC. It codes for CASSLAEGQGDGYTF. The complete variable domain, with remaining parts taken from reference TRBV7-9 and TRBJ1-2, reads DTGVSQNPRHKITKRGQNVTFRCDPISEHNRLYWYRQTLGQGPEFLTYFQNEAQLEKSRLLSDRFSAERPKGSFSTLEIQRTEQGDSAMYLCASSLAEGQGDGYTFGSGTRLTVV.

This clone was observed a single time. The V and J genes are TRBV6-5 and TRBJ2-3; TRBD1 matches 8 bases. The CDR3 spans 14 residues. After removal of 6 bases from V and 0 bases from J, the junction contained 2 bases not matched to a gene. Germline CDR1 and CDR2: MNHEY and SVGAGI. CDR3 protein: CASRTGVSTDTQYF. The CDR3 nucleotides are TGTGCCAGCAGGACAGGGGTAAGCACAGATACGCAGTATTTT.

V gene TRBV6-5 combines with J gene TRBJ2-1; D is unclear. This CDR3 comprises 12 residues. The V end lost 6 bases, the J end lost 9 bases, and 12 bases lay between the germline ends. Germline CDR1 and CDR2: MNHEY and SVGAGI. The CDR3 DNA follows: TGTGCCAGCAGACCCCCTTACGGTGAGCAGTTCTTC. This codes for CASRPPYGEQFF.

The chain joins TRBV5-6 to TRBJ2-3, with D perhaps matching TRBD2 (6 bases). The CDR3 loop spans 13 amino acids. Trimming removed 5 bases at V and 3 bases at J, with 10 bases between. Germline V gene lookup returns CDR1 SGHDT and CDR2 YYEEEE. The CDR3 is CASSAGLTDTQYF. For the CDR3, the DNA is TGTGCCAGCAGTGCGGGACTGACAGATACGCAGTATTTT.

The V call is TRBV27, the J call TRBJ1-2, with a tentative D call TRBD1 (5 bases). Per germline, CDR1 MNHEY and CDR2 SMNVEV (reference sequence). CDR3 length: 14 amino acids. Deletions cut 0 bases from V and 2 bases from J, with 7 bases between. In DNA, the CDR3 is TGTGCCAGCAGTTTATCGGCAGGGAACTATGGCTACACCTTC. It is translated as CASSLSAGNYGYTF.

The chain is built from TRBV19 and TRBJ1-5; 8 positions agree with TRBD1. V lost 4 bases, J lost 1 base, and 9 bases stayed unmatched. The CDR3 spans 17 residues. Looked up from germline, CDR1 is LNHDA and CDR2 is SQIVND (reference sequence). CDR3 amino acids: CASSTIGTGKSNQPQHF. The CDR3 nucleotides are TGTGCCAGTAGTACAATAGGGACAGGAAAAAGCAATCAGCCCCAGCATTTT.

This sequence joins TRBV10-2 and TRBJ1-2; D perhaps matches TRBD1 (6 bases). V shed 2 bases and J shed 2 bases, with 9 bases lying between them. Germline CDR1 and CDR2: WSHSY and SAAADI. The CDR3 consists of 14 residues. The CDR3 reads CASSETGRNYGYTF. The CDR3 DNA reads as TGCGCCAGCAGTGAGACAGGGCGAAACTATGGCTACACCTTC.

In regard to this clone: A junction end diverges from the germline sequence, so it may reflect a read error. The sample carries other DNA sequences with the same CDR3. The genes are TRBV30 and TRBJ1-5, with 7 positions matching TRBD1. Germline CDR1 and CDR2: GTSNPN and SVGIG (reference sequence). The CDR3 covers 14 residues. CDR3 loop: CAWSPGGSNQPQHF. CDR3 DNA sequence: TGTGCCTGGAGTCCAGGGGGTAGCAATCAGCCCCAACATTTT.

There are a few counts of this clone. No DNA is shown, since the ends of the CDR3 on it are uncertain; the CDR3 is the one TCRdb lists. J is TRBJ1-4 and V is TRBV3-1 (or the pseudogene TRBV3-2); the DNA was not used to check the table's D call, TRBD1. Germline V CDR1 and CDR2: LGHDT, YNNKEL (reference sequence). The CDR3 extends over 15 residues, inclusive of both ends. CDR3 sequence: CASSSHFGQGEKLFF.

The genes are TRBV9 and TRBJ2-1; perhaps TRBD1 as D (6 bases). V dropped 0 bases and J dropped 12 bases, with 13 bases sitting between them. There are 13 residues in the CDR3. Germline CDR1 is SGDLS and CDR2 is YYNGEE. The CDR3 region has the DNA TGTGCCAGCAGCGTAGGTTGGGGGCCGGGGCAGTTCTTC. It yields the protein CASSVGWGPGQFF.

The count of this clone is one. The chain has TRBV5-1 and TRBJ1-1; the D gene is possibly TRBD1 (6 bases). This CDR3 spans 15 amino acids. V shed 4 bases and J shed 2 bases, with 15 bases lying between them. Germline CDR1 and CDR2: SGHRS and YFSETQ. The CDR3 loop is CASSRQDPVNTEAFF. DNA of the CDR3: TGCGCCAGCAGCCGACAGGACCCTGTTAACACTGAAGCTTTCTTT.

This rearrangement joins TRBV19 to TRBJ1-1; 7 bases are a match to TRBD1. This CDR3 is built from 15 residues. Germline CDR1 reads LNHDA; CDR2 reads SQIVND (reference sequence). V dropped 7 bases and J dropped 0; count of bases not matched to a gene: 8. The CDR3 nucleotides are TGTGCCAGTATTGGGACAGCGAAAATGAACACTGAAGCTTTCTTT. This gives the protein CASIGTAKMNTEAFF.

This chain links TRBV10-3 with TRBJ2-7, with D perhaps matching TRBD1 (6 bases). Germline CDR1 ENHRY, CDR2 SYGVKD. The length of the CDR3 is 15 residues. V was clipped by 6 bases and J by 2 bases, with 17 bases between them. DNA of the CDR3: TGTGCCATCAGCGTTTCCAGGACAGAAACCTACGAGCAGTACTTC. Translation gives CAISVSRTETYEQYF.

The chain has TRBV10-1 and TRBJ2-5; a possible D gene is TRBD1 (5 bases). The CDR3 has 16 residues. Germline lookup yields CDR1 WNHNN and CDR2 SYGVQD (reference sequence). V dropped 4 bases and J dropped 4 bases, with 19 bases sitting between them. The CDR3 DNA reads as TGCGCCAGCAGTGGGGGCAGCCTCGTCGTGGGAGAGACCCAGTACTTC. Translation gives CASSGGSLVVGETQYF.

The V gene is TRBV6-5, the J gene TRBJ2-5; 11 positions agree with TRBD2. The germline gives CDR1 MNHEY, CDR2 SVGAGI. V shed 8 bases and J 7 bases; nucleotides not matched to a gene: 9. The CDR3 has 14 residues. The CDR3 is CASGASGGLGTQYF. CDR3 sequence (DNA): TGTGCCAGCGGAGCTAGCGGGGGGCTGGGGACCCAGTACTTC.

The chain links TRBV13 to TRBJ1-5, with D tentatively TRBD1 (6 bases). The CDR3 loop spans 14 amino acids. In germline, CDR1 is PRHDT, CDR2 FYEKMQ (reference sequence). V gave up 2 bases and J gave up 5 bases, with 10 bases separating them. The DNA of the CDR3 is TGTGCCAGCAGCTTATCGCCAGGGGATCAGCCCCAGCATTTT. This encodes CASSLSPGDQPQHF.

The chain carries TRBV24-1 and TRBJ2-3, with 7 bases fitting TRBD2. Germline trimming cut 4 bases from V and 2 bases from J; bases unmatched to any gene: 2. CDR3 length equals 14 residues. In germline, CDR1 is KGHDR, CDR2 SFDVKD. For the CDR3, the DNA is TGTGCCACCAGTGAGAGGGACTACACAGATACGCAGTATTTT. Translation gives CATSERDYTDTQYF.

The sample holds a few counts of this clone. This sequence joins TRBV19 and TRBJ1-5; the match to TRBD1 covers 7 bases. The CDR3 covers 14 residues. V gave up 5 bases and J gave up 3 bases; unmatched junction bases: 4. The germline V gene encodes CDR1 LNHDA and CDR2 SQIVND (reference sequence). The CDR3 DNA follows: TGTGCCAGTAGTCAGGGGGGTCCCAATCAGCCCCAGCATTTT. It specifies CASSQGGPNQPQHF.

The gene calls are TRBV7-2 and TRBJ2-7, with 7 bases that match TRBD2. CDR1 SGHTA and CDR2 FQGNSA come from the germline V gene. This CDR3 region has 14 residues. Losses at the gene ends were 1 base for V and 2 bases for J; bases not matched to a gene: 2. The CDR3 sequence: CASSLGGGTYEQYF. CDR3 in DNA: TGTGCCAGCAGCTTAGGCGGGGGAACCTACGAGCAGTACTTC.

The chain combines TRBV6-1 with TRBJ1-3, with D hard to call. The CDR3 has 16 residues. Trimming stripped 3 bases from V and 0 bases from J, with 12 bases between. From germline, CDR1 is MNHNS and CDR2 SASEGT. CDR3 protein: CASSDRDTRSGNTIYF. The CDR3 DNA is TGTGCCAGCAGTGACCGCGACACCCGCTCTGGAAACACCATATATTTT.

CDR3 region: CASSIQGYSPLHF. Here the CDR3 DNA reads TGTGCCAGTAGTATTCAGGGGTATTCACCCCTCCACTTT. The chain uses TRBV19 and TRBJ1-6; possible D gene TRBD1, 6 bases. The V and J ends lost 3 bases and 8 bases respectively, with 8 bases between them. The CDR3 is 13 amino acids. Per germline, CDR1 LNHDA and CDR2 SQIVND (reference sequence).

Here the CDR3 reads CASRIGREQPQHF. CDR3 DNA sequence: TGTGCCAGCAGGATCGGCAGGGAACAGCCCCAGCATTTT. The rearrangement uses TRBV7-2 and TRBJ1-5; tentatively, D is TRBD1 (5 bases). Deletions cut 6 bases from V and 7 bases from J, with 13 bases between. The CDR3 spans 13 residues. The germline V gene encodes CDR1 SGHTA and CDR2 FQGNSA.